This T cell receptor beta chain comes out of a study of blood T cells in healthy people across ages. Study-level findings and limits: When set beside aged donors, long-lived donors presented more naive CD4+ cells and higher diversity. Across the age range, TCR beta diversity per million T cells fell in a roughly linear way.

The CDR3 has 15 amino acids. Germline CDR1 MRHNA, CDR2 SNTAGT. With 7 bases removed from V and 1 base from J, the gap between germline ends came to 16 bases. As for this clonotype: Its antigen is still unknown.

A sample-barcoded 5' primer and a J-beta primer mix were used in a second PCR of roughly 6 to 12 cycles. MiXCR, applied by TCRdb to the 5' RACE reads, yields one record per CDR3 protein. The table shows 1.5 million to 2 million distinct CDR3 sequences, with 30% to 35% occurring only once. The sequenced sample was blood. The receptor comes from a woman younger than 45 in good health. This chain links TRBV6-4 with TRBJ1-1; a possible D gene is TRBD1 (5 bases). This chain's CDR3 is CASTLRGKPNTEAFF. Written as DNA, the CDR3 is TGTGCCAGCACCCTACGGGGGAAACCGAACACTGAAGCTTTCTTT.